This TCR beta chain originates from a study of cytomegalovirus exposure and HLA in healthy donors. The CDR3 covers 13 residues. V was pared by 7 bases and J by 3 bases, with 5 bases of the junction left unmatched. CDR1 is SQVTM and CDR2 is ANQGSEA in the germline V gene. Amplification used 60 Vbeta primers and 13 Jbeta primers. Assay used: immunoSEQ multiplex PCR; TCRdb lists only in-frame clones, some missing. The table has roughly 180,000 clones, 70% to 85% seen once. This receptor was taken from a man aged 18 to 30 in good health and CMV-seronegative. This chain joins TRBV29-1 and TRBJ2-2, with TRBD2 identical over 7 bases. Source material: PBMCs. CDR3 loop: CSAERGYTGELFF. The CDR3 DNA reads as TGCAGCGCTGAGCGGGGTTACACCGGGGAGCTGTTTTTT.